This TCR beta chain was obtained from a study of blood T cell repertoires in COVID-19. The data were produced by immunoSEQ multiplex PCR, yet TCRdb's version contains in-frame clones alone and is incomplete. Among 200,000 to 300,000 clones listed, around 90% were seen once. The CDR3 has 14 residues. Germline CDR1 reads MNHEY; CDR2 reads SVGAGI. The V end was cut by 6 bases, the J end by 1 base, with 10 bases between. Enrolled during active infection, Seattle patients were then followed longitudinally. The chain joins TRBV6-5 to TRBJ1-3; D possibly corresponds to TRBD1 (5 bases). The source is a woman aged 55 to 70 with COVID-19, enrolled during active disease. Material for sequencing was peripheral blood. CDR3 sequence reads: CASSRDFSGNTIYF. For the CDR3, the DNA is TGTGCCAGCAGCAGGGATTTTTCTGGAAACACCATATATTTT.